Following are 10 T cell receptor beta chains from one sample sequenced in a study of regulatory T cells in long-lasting Graves disease. Arm-PCR of CDR3 regions and iRepertoire HTBI primers were the basis on which TCR beta libraries were built. TCRdb re-analysed the multiplex PCR reads in MiXCR, keeping a single row per CDR3 protein. The table includes approximately 230,000 distinct CDR3 sequences, approximately 20% detected once. Noted time point: newly diagnosed GD, antithyroid drugs for less than 3 months. PBMCs were the source of the RNA used for TCR sequencing. The source was peripheral blood mononuclear cells (PBMCs), collected at new diagnosis, from a patient treated with antithyroid drugs. The receptors come from a female donor with Graves disease.

The genes are TRBV5-5 and TRBJ1-6; D not certain. V was shortened by 6 bases and J by 4 bases, with 11 bases between the two germline ends. The CDR3 spans 14 residues. Germline lookup yields CDR1 SGHKS and CDR2 YYEKEE (reference sequence). The CDR3 DNA follows: TGTGCCAGCACGGCGGAGAAATATAATTCACCCCTCCACTTT. Translated: CASTAEKYNSPLHF.

This clonotype was recorded many times. At one of its ends the junction is not consistent with the germline gene, which may arise from a read error. This sequence joins TRBV15 and TRBJ1-2; no definite D call. In germline, CDR1 is LNHNV, CDR2 YYDKDF (reference sequence). This CDR3 region has 15 residues. Written as DNA, the CDR3 is TGTACCACCAGCAGAGATAAGCGGGGTTCTGATGGCTACACCTTC. Protein product: CTTSRDKRGSDGYTF. The variable domain in full, with the rest retrieved from reference TRBV15 and TRBJ1-2, is DAMVIQNPRYQVTQFGKPVTLSCSQTLNHNVMYWYQQKSSQAPKLLFHYYDKDFNNEADTPDNFQSRRPNTSFCFLDIRSPGLGDTAMYLCTTSRDKRGSDGYTFGSGTRLTVV.

This clonotype occurred many times. The genes are TRBV20-1 and TRBJ2-3; the D call may be TRBD1 or TRBD2 (5 bases each). Per the germline V gene, CDR1 is DFQATT and CDR2 is SNEGSKA (reference sequence). The V gene lost 2 bases and the J gene lost 3 bases, with 12 bases spanning the gap. There are 14 residues in the CDR3. DNA for the CDR3: TGCAGTGCTAGACCGGGACGGATTACAGATACGCAGTATTTT. Its translation: CSARPGRITDTQYF.

This clonotype was seen many times. The chain employs TRBV7-6 and TRBJ2-5; 8 bases are a match to TRBD2. This CDR3 has 14 amino acids. The V gene's germline CDR1 is SGHVS and CDR2 FNYEAQ. With 4 bases clipped from V and 5 bases from J, the junction kept 6 bases outside the gene matches. The CDR3 region has the DNA TGTGCCAGCAGCTCCCTCGGGACTAGGGAGACCCAGTACTTC. Amino acids: CASSSLGTRETQYF.

This clonotype was counted ten times or more. The gene calls are TRBV12-3 or TRBV12-4 and TRBJ2-7; D remains unclear. This CDR3 region has 12 residues. V shed 6 bases and J shed 2 bases, with 8 bases lying between them. DNA of the CDR3: TGTGCCAGCAGCGTCTTTACCTACGAGCAGTACTTC. Amino acid sequence: CASSVFTYEQYF.

The chain is built from TRBV19 and TRBJ1-2, with D maybe TRBD1 (6 bases). The length of the CDR3 is 15 residues. Trimming shortened V by 6 bases and J by 4 bases, and 18 bases separated the two germline ends. In germline, CDR1 is LNHDA, CDR2 SQIVND (reference sequence). The chain's CDR3 is CASRDTGWGPYGYTF. The CDR3 nucleotides are TGTGCCAGTAGGGACACAGGATGGGGGCCCTATGGCTACACCTTC.

Many counts were recorded for this clonotype. The J gene is TRBJ2-7, the V gene TRBV6-5; D gene ambiguous. The CDR3 runs to 13 residues. Looked up from germline, CDR1 is MNHEY and CDR2 is SVGAGI. Trimming left V 4 bases short and J 6 bases short, with 13 bases between. Here the CDR3 reads CASSFFPGSEQYF. In nucleotides, the CDR3 is TGTGCCAGCAGTTTTTTCCCTGGAAGCGAGCAGTACTTC.

This clonotype has at least ten counts. The V and J genes are TRBV24-1 and TRBJ2-1; 8 positions agree with TRBD2. Germline assignment: CDR1 KGHDR and CDR2 SFDVKD. The CDR3 consists of 16 residues. V trimming: 4 bases; J trimming: 5 bases; junction bases outside the gene matches: 9. CDR3 residues: CATSDLNLAGHNEQFF. CDR3 nucleotides: TGTGCCACCAGTGACCTTAATCTAGCGGGCCACAATGAGCAGTTCTTC.

In its sample, this clonotype was seen many times. The chain recombines TRBV6-2 or TRBV6-3 with TRBJ2-3, with 9 bases that match TRBD2. Trimming took 5 bases from V and 6 from J; bases not matched to a gene: 9. CDR3 length: 15 amino acids. CDR1 and CDR2 from the germline V gene are MNHEY and SVGEGT. This CDR3 reads CASSDPSGISDTQYF. CDR3 DNA: TGTGCCAGCAGTGATCCTAGCGGGATTTCCGATACGCAGTATTTT.

The chain carries TRBV5-1 and TRBJ2-2; D gene ambiguous. CDR1 is SGHRS and CDR2 is YFSETQ in the germline V gene. Trimming pared 2 bases from V and 0 bases from J, leaving 8 bases between. This CDR3 comprises 15 residues. CDR3 sequence reads: CASSLASANTGELFF. CDR3 nucleotide sequence: TGCGCCAGCAGCTTAGCCTCTGCGAACACCGGGGAGCTGTTTTTT.